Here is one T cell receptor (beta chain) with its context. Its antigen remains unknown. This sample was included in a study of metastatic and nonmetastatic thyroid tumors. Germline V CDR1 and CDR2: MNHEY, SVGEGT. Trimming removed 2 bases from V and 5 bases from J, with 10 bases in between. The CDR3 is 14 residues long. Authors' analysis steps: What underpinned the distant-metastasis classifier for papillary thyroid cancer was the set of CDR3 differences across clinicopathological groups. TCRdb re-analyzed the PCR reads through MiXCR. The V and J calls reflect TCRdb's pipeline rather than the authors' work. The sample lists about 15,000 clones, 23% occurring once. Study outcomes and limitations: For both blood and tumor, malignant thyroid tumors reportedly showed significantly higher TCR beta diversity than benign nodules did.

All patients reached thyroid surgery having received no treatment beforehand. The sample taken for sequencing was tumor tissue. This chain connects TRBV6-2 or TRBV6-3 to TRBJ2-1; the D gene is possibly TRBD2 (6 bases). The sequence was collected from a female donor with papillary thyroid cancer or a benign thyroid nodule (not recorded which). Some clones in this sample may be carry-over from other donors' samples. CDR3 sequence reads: CASSYVAGHNEQFF. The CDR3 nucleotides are TGTGCCAGCAGTTACGTGGCGGGGCACAATGAGCAGTTCTTC.